This T cell receptor beta chain was sequenced during a study of T-cell reconstitution after alpha-beta-depleted transplantation in children. General study results and limits: Once a year had passed after transplant, T-cell counts and diversity came mostly from newly produced T cells.

The table lists this clonotype with a few counts. What it binds is unknown. Molecular barcoding with unique molecular identifiers was used for the TCRbeta library. Each CDR3 protein gets one entry after TCRdb re-called the PCR reads with MiXCR. The sample has around 490,000 distinct CDR3 sequences, over 10% seen once; the top ten hold 14%. This sequence was found in a female patient aged 2-10 years who had a stem cell transplant for aplastic anemia, so the T cells may come from the graft donor. Here the sequenced sample was PBMCs, mostly from graft donor cells, taken 180 days after TCRalphabeta/CD19-depleted stem cell transplant.

For the CDR3, the DNA is TGTGCCACCAGTGAACAGAGCGGGGGGGCTTTAGATACGCAGTATTTT. Translation: CATSEQSGGALDTQYF. This chain links TRBV24-1 with TRBJ2-3; 10 bases are a match to TRBD2. The CDR3 extends over 16 amino acids. The ends lost 4 bases at V and 5 bases at J; junction bases unmatched: 8. Germline assignment: CDR1 KGHDR and CDR2 SFDVKD.